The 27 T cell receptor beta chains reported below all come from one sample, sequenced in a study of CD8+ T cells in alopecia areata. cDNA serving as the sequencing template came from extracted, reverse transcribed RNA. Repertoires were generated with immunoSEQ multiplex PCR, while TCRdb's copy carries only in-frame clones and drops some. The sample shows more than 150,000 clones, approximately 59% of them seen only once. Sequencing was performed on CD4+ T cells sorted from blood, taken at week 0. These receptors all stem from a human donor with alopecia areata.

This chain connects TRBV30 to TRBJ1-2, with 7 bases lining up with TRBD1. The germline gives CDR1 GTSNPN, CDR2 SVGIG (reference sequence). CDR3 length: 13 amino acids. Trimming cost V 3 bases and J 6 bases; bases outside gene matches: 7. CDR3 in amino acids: CAWRIKGADGYTF. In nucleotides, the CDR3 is TGTGCCTGGAGGATCAAGGGGGCGGATGGCTACACCTTC.

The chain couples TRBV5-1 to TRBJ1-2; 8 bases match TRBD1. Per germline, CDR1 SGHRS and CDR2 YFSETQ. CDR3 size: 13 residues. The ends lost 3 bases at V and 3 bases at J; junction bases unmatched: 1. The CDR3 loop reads CASSSGQDYGYTF. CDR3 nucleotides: TGCGCCAGCAGCTCGGGACAGGACTATGGCTACACCTTC.

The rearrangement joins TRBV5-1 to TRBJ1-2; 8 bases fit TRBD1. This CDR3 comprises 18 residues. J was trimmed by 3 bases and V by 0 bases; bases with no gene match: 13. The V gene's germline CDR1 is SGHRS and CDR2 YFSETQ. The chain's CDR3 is CASSLVISPTGEYYGYTF. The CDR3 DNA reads TGCGCCAGCAGCTTGGTCATCAGCCCGACAGGGGAGTACTATGGCTACACCTTC.

The CDR3 DNA reads TGTGCTAGTGGTTTGGTAGTGGGAGCTAACACTGAAGCTTTCTTT. Its protein product is CASGLVVGANTEAFF. J is TRBJ1-1 and V is TRBV12-5, with D unresolved. Trimming shortened V by 0 bases and J by 2 bases, and 10 bases separated the two germline ends. The CDR3 sequence is 15 residues long. The germline V gene encodes CDR1 LGHNT and CDR2 FRNRAP.

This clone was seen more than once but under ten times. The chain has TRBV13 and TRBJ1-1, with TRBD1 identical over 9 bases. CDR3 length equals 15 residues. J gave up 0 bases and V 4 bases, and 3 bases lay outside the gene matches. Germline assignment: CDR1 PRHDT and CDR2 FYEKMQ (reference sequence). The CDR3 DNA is TGTGCCAGCAGCTACCGGGACAGGGTGAACACTGAAGCTTTCTTT. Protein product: CASSYRDRVNTEAFF.

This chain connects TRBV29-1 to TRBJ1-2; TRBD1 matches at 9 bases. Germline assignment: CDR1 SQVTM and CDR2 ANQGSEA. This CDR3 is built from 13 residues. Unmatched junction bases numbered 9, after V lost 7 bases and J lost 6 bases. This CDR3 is CSAGQGLSDGYTF. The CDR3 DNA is TGCAGCGCTGGACAGGGGTTATCCGATGGCTACACCTTC. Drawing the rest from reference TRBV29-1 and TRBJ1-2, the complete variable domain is SAVISQKPSRDICQRGTSLTIQCQVDSQVTMMFWYRQQPGQSLTLIATANQGSEATYESGFVIDKFPISRPNLTFSTLTVSNMSPEDSSIYLCSAGQGLSDGYTFGSGTRLTVV.

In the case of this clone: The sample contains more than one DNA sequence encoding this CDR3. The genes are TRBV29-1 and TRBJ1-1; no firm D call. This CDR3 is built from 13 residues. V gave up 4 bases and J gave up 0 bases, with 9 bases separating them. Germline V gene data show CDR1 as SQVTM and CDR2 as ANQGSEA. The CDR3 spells CSVVRVMNTEAFF. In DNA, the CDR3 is TGCAGCGTTGTGAGGGTAATGAACACTGAAGCTTTCTTT.

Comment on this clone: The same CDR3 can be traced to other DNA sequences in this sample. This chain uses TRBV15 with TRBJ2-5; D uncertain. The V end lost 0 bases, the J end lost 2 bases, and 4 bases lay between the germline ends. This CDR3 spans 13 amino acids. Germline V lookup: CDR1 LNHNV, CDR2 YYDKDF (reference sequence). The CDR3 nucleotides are TGTGCCACCAGCAGAGACAGTCAAGAGACCCAGTACTTC. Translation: CATSRDSQETQYF.

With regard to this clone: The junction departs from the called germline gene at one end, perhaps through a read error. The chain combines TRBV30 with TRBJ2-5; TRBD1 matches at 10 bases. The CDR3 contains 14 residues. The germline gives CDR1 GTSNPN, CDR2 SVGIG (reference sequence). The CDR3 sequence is CTWGKTGGDETQYF. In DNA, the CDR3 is TGTACCTGGGGAAAGACAGGGGGCGATGAGACCCAGTACTTC.

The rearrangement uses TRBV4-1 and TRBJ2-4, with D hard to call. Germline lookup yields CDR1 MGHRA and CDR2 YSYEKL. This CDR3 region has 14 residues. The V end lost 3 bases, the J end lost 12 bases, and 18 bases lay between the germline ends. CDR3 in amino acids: CASSHPLIGTPQYF. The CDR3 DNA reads TGCGCCAGCAGCCACCCTCTCATCGGAACCCCTCAGTACTTC.

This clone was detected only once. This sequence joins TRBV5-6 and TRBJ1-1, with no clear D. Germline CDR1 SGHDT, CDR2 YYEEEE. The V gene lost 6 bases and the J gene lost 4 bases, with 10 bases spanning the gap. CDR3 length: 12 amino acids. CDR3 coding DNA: TGTGCCAGCACCGTACACTCCACTGAAGCTTTCTTT. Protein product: CASTVHSTEAFF. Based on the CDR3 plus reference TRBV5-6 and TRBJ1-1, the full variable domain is DAGVTQSPTHLIKTRGQQVTLRCSPKSGHDTVSWYQQALGQGPQFIFQYYEEEERQRGNFPDRFSGHQFPNYSSELNVNALLLGDSALYLCASTVHSTEAFFGQGTRLTVV.

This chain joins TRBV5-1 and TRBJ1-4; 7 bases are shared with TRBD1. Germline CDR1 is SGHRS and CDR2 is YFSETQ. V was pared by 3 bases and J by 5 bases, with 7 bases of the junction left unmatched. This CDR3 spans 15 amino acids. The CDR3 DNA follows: TGCGCCAGCAGCTCCTCCGGGACAGACAATGAAAAACTGTTTTTT. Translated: CASSSSGTDNEKLFF.

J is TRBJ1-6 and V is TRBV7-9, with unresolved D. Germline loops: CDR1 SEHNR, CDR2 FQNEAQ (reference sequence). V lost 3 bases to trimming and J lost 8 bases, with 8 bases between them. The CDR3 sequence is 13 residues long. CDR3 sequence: CASSFITDSPLHF. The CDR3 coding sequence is TGTGCCAGCAGCTTTATAACCGATTCACCCCTCCACTTT.

The CDR3 spells CASSLEVGQPQHF. CDR3 DNA: TGCGCCAGCAGCTTGGAAGTAGGTCAGCCCCAGCATTTT. The genes are TRBV5-1 and TRBJ1-5; no reliable D call. CDR1 is SGHRS, CDR2 YFSETQ, per germline. Deletions cut 0 bases from V and 6 bases from J, with 7 bases between. The CDR3 is 13 residues long.

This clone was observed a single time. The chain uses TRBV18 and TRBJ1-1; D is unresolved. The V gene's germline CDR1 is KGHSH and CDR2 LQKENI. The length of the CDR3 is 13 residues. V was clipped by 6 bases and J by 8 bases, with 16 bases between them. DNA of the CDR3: TGTGCCAGCTCTCCTACCCCCGGCAGGGAAGCTTTCTTT. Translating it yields CASSPTPGREAFF.

The CDR3 DNA reads TGTGCCTGGAGTGGGAAGAGAAGGGCCGGTCCTTCCGGGGCCAACGTCCTGACTTTC. This translates into CAWSGKRRAGPSGANVLTF. V usage is TRBV30 and J usage is TRBJ2-6; D call uncertain. Per germline, CDR1 GTSNPN and CDR2 SVGIG (reference sequence). The length of the CDR3 is 19 residues. The V end lost 1 base, the J end lost 4 bases, and 23 bases lay between the germline ends.

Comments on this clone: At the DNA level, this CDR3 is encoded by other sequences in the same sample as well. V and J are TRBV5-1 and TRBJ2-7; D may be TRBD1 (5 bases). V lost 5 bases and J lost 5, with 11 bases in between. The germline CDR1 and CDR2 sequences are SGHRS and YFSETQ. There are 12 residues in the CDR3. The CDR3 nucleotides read TGCGCCAGCAGTCTCGGACAACACGAGCAGTACTTC. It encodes CASSLGQHEQYF.

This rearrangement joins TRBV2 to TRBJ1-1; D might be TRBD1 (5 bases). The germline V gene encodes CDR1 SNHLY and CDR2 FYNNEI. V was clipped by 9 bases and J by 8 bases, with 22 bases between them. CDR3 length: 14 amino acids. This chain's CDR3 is CAREPGTFRREAFF. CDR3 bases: TGTGCCAGGGAGCCAGGGACTTTTCGTAGGGAAGCTTTCTTT.

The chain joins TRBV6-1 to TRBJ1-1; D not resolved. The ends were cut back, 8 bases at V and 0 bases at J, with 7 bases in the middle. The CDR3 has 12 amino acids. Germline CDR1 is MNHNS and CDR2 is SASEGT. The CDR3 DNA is TGTGCCAGCTCACAACTGAACACTGAAGCTTTCTTT. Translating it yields CASSQLNTEAFF.

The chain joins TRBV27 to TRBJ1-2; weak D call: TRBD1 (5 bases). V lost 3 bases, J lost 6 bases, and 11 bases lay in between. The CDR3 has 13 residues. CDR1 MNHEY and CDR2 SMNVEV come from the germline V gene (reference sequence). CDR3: CASSLGVGDGYTF. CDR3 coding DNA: TGTGCCAGCAGTTTGGGGGTTGGGGATGGCTACACCTTC.

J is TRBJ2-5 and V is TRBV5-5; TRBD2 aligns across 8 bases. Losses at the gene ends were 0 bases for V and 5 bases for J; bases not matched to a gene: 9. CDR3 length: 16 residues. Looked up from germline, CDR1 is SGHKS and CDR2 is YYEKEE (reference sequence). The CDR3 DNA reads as TGTGCCAGCAGCTTGGCCCCTGCTAGCGGGCGGGAGACCCAGTACTTC. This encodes CASSLAPASGRETQYF.

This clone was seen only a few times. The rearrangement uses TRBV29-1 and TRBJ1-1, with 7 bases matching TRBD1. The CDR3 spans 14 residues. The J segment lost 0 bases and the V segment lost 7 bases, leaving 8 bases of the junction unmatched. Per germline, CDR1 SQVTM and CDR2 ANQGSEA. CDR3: CSAFRGTVNTEAFF. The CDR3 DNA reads TGCAGCGCCTTCAGGGGGACTGTGAACACTGAAGCTTTCTTT.

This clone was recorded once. The CDR3 DNA is TGTGCCAGCAAAGACGGGACAGCGACCTACGAGCAGTACTTC. Translating gives CASKDGTATYEQYF. This chain links TRBV6-5 with TRBJ2-7, with 7 bases lining up with TRBD1. CDR3 length: 14 amino acids. V lost 7 bases, J lost 2 bases, and 8 bases stayed unmatched. Germline V CDR1 and CDR2: MNHEY, SVGAGI.

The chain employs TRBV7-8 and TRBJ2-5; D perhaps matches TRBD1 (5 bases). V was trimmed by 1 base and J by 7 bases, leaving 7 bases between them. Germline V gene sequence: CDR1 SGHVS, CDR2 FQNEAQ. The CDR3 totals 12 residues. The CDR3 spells CASSLVRGTQYF. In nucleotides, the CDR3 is TGTGCCAGCAGCTTAGTTAGGGGGACCCAGTACTTC.

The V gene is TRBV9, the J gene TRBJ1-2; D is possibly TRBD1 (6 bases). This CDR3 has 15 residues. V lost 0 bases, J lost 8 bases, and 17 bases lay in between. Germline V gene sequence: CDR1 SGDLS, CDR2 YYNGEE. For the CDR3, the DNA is TGTGCCAGCAGCGTAGCCCCCGGCGAGGGGGTAGGCTACACCTTC. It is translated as CASSVAPGEGVGYTF.

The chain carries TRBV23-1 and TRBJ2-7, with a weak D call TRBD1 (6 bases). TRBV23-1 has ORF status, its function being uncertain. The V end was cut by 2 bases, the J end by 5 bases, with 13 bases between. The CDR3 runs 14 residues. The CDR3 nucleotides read TGCGCCAGCAGTCAAGGGGGCAAATCGAACGAGCAGTACTTC. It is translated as CASSQGGKSNEQYF.

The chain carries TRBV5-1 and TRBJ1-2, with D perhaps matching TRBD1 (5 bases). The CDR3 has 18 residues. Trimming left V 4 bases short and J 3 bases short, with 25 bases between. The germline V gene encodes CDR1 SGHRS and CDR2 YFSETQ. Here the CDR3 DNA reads TGCGCCAGCAGCCTTCTTGGTCGGGGCGGTTCCCCTGACTATGGCTACACCTTC. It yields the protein CASSLLGRGGSPDYGYTF.